This TCR beta chain was identified during a study of blood T cell repertoires in COVID-19. Background on the study: Material from acute and convalescent COVID-19 was sourced from the United States, Italy and Spain. T cells, B-cell-depleted T cells, or PBMCs provided the cDNA or gDNA that served as material.

This CDR3 region has 15 residues. In germline, CDR1 is LGHNA, CDR2 YNFKEQ. Germline trimming cut 1 base from V and 5 bases from J; bases unmatched to any gene: 8. Per the original methods: Estimation of nucleated cell counts relied on the amplification of reference gene primers. Only in-frame clones appear in the TCRdb table, and some are missing; sequencing was by immunoSEQ multiplex PCR. For V, J and clone size, that table is used; D and trimming come from the DNA. The table shows approximately 270,000 clones, with around 89% occurring only once. Sample: peripheral blood. This clonotype originated in a man younger than 40 with acute or convalescent COVID-19. The V and J genes are TRBV4-2 and TRBJ2-7, with 7 bases matching TRBD2. The CDR3 nucleotides read TGTGCCAGCAGCCAAGTCACCGGGGGGACCGACGAGCAGTACTTC. It translates to CASSQVTGGTDEQYF.